A selection of T cell receptor beta chains follows, all from one sample in a study of PD-1 blockade in classical Hodgkin lymphoma. Produced via immunoSEQ multiplex PCR; TCRdb's table is partial and in-frame only. The sample carries 100,000 to 120,000 clones, more than 70% recorded once. This specimen was peripheral blood mononuclear cells (PBMCs), taken before the fourth cycle of nivolumab. These receptors were taken from a human donor with classical Hodgkin lymphoma. CDR3s include the opening cysteine and the closing phenylalanine or tryptophan. Fields, in order: V gene, CDR3 length, J gene, D gene, clone size, CDR3 DNA, CDR3 protein. The D gene is left open where the match is weak. Expanded clones get a size class; other rows say once, few or many, or leave the size out.

>TRBV2|15|TRBJ2-7|NA|NA
TGTGCCAGCAGCGATACAAACCGGGACCCTTACGAGCAGTACTTC
CASSDTNRDPYEQYF
>TRBV19|16|TRBJ1-2|TRBD1|NA
TGTGCCAGTAGTATAGGCCGGGACAGGGGGAACTATGGCTACACCTTC
CASSIGRDRGNYGYTF
>TRBV7-9|16|TRBJ1-2|TRBD1|NA
TGTGCCAGCCTCGGACAGGGGACCCTATTCAACTATGGCTACACCTTC
CASLGQGTLFNYGYTF
>TRBV15|15|TRBJ1-5|NA|NA
TGTGCCACCAGCAGAGAAGGGGCTCCGCATCAGCCCCAGCATTTT
CATSREGAPHQPQHF
>TRBV13|12|TRBJ1-1|NA|few
TGTGCCAGCAGCTTGAGAGGTAGCGAAGCTTTCTTT
CASSLRGSEAFF
>TRBV21-1|13|TRBJ1-1|NA|once
TGTGCCAGCAGCAAATATGGCTTCTTGGAAGCTTTCTTT
CASSKYGFLEAFF
>TRBV6-6|15|TRBJ2-7|NA|NA
TGTGCCAGCAGTTACTCGCCACAGCTTCTCTACGAGCAGTACTTC
CASSYSPQLLYEQYF
>TRBV5-6|16|TRBJ2-2|NA|NA
TGTGCCAGCAGCACTCGACAGGGAGGCTTCACCGGGGAGCTGTTTTTT
CASSTRQGGFTGELFF
>TRBV4-2|16|TRBJ1-4|TRBD1|NA
TGTGCCAGCAGCGAACCATACAGGGGGCGTAATGAAAAACTGTTTTTT
CASSEPYRGRNEKLFF
>TRBV7-8|11|TRBJ2-7|NA|NA
TGTGCCAGCAGCTTACTTACTCATAGGTACTTC
CASSLLTHRYF
>TRBV4-2|14|TRBJ1-2|NA|NA
TGTGCCAGCAGCCCAAGAACCGGGTTCTATGGCTACACCTTC
CASSPRTGFYGYTF
>TRBV7-2|16|TRBJ2-2|NA|NA
TGTGCCAGCAGCTTGTCCGCCTTTGCGAACACCGGGGAGCTGTTTTTT
CASSLSAFANTGELFF
>TRBV19|13|TRBJ2-1|NA|NA
TGTGCCAGTAGTATTCAGGTCGGCCAAGAGCAGTTCTTC
CASSIQVGQEQFF
>TRBV19|16|TRBJ2-1|TRBD2|NA
TGTGCCAGCTCGTCACGAGCGGGAGGGGGCTACAATGAGCAGTTCTTC
CASSSRAGGGYNEQFF
>TRBV5-1|15|TRBJ2-2|NA|NA
TGCGCCAGCAGCTCAGCGACGGGGAACACCGGGGAGCTGTTTTTT
CASSSATGNTGELFF
>TRBV27|16|TRBJ2-3|NA|few
TGTGCCAGCAGCTTAGCTTCTAGTTGGGGGTCCGATACGCAGTATTTT
CASSLASSWGSDTQYF
>TRBV5-4|15|TRBJ1-1|TRBD1|NA
TGTGCCAGCAGCAATTTCAGGGGGCGGACCACTGAAGCTTTCTTT
CASSNFRGRTTEAFF
>TRBV7-6|21|TRBJ2-1|TRBD2|NA
TGTGCCAGCAGCTCCTACGGGGGAGCCAAGGCGGGAGACGACCATCACAATGAGCAGTTCTTC
CASSSYGGAKAGDDHHNEQFF
>TRBV5-8|13|TRBJ2-5|NA|NA
TGTGCCAGCAGCTTTGACAGGAAAGAGACCCAGTACTTC
CASSFDRKETQYF
>TRBV29-1|11|TRBJ1-3|NA|NA
TGCAGCGTTGGGGGTGGAAACACCATATATTTT
CSVGGGNTIYF
>TRBV29-1|15|TRBJ2-1|NA|NA
TGCAGCGTTGATAGGCAATCAAGCTCCTACAATGAGCAGTTCTTC
CSVDRQSSSYNEQFF
>TRBV2|13|TRBJ2-5|NA|NA
TGTGCCAGCAGTGCCGGGACGGTGGAGACCCAGTACTTC
CASSAGTVETQYF
>TRBV11-2|17|TRBJ2-1|TRBD2|NA
TGTGCCAGCAGCGCGAGACTAGCGGGAGCCAACTACAATGAGCAGTTCTTC
CASSARLAGANYNEQFF
>TRBV5-8|15|TRBJ2-7|NA|NA
TGTGCCAGCAGCTTGGCCCCAGGGACCACCTACGAGCAGTACTTC
CASSLAPGTTYEQYF
>TRBV27|15|TRBJ2-1|NA|NA
TGTGCCAGCAGTTTGGAGAGGACTCCATACAATGAGCAGTTCTTC
CASSLERTPYNEQFF
>TRBV9|14|TRBJ1-4|TRBD1|NA
TGTGCCAGCAGCGAGGGACAGGGAGGTGAAAAACTGTTTTTT
CASSEGQGGEKLFF
>TRBV7-9|19|TRBJ2-3|TRBD2|NA
TGTGCCAGCAGCGTTGGGCGACTAGCGGGAGGCCCTAGCACAGATACGCAGTATTTT
CASSVGRLAGGPSTDTQYF
>TRBV18|15|TRBJ2-5|NA|NA
TGTGCCAGCTCACCATTACAGGGAATCTCAGAGACCCAGTACTTC
CASSPLQGISETQYF
>TRBV30|14|TRBJ2-2|TRBD1|NA
TGTGCCTGGAGCAAGGACAGGGGGCTAGGGGAGCTGTTTTTT
CAWSKDRGLGELFF
>TRBV10-3|13|TRBJ2-7|TRBD1|NA
TGTGCCATCAGCCCGGGACAGGGGTACGAGCAGTACTTC
CAISPGQGYEQYF
>TRBV4-2|16|TRBJ2-7|TRBD1|NA
TGTGCCAGCAGCCAAGCCCCGGGACAGGGGGCCTACGAGCAGTACTTC
CASSQAPGQGAYEQYF
>TRBV5-1|16|TRBJ1-1|TRBD1|NA
TGCGCCAGCAGCTTGGAAGGAGGACAGGGGTTAACTGAAGCTTTCTTT
CASSLEGGQGLTEAFF
>TRBV10-2|13|TRBJ2-5|NA|NA
TGCGCCAGCAGTGTTGTCAATAAAGAGACCCAGTACTTC
CASSVVNKETQYF
>TRBV6-1|15|TRBJ2-7|TRBD1|NA
TGTGCCAGCAGTGTGCGGGGGACAGGGCACTACGAGCAGTACTTC
CASSVRGTGHYEQYF
>TRBV5-5|13|TRBJ2-5|NA|NA
TGTGCCAGCAGTTTGGGGGCGCGAGAGACCCAGTACTTC
CASSLGARETQYF
>TRBV10-1|11|TRBJ2-7|NA|NA
TGCGCCAGCAGTGAGTCAAACGAGCAGTACTTC
CASSESNEQYF
>TRBV4-3|14|TRBJ2-7|NA|NA
TGCGCCAGCAGCCAAGTCGGGAGCTCCTACGAGCAGTACTTC
CASSQVGSSYEQYF
>TRBV18|12|TRBJ2-1|NA|NA
TGTGCCAGCTCCCTTAGCGCCCGCGAGCAGTTCTTC
CASSLSAREQFF
>TRBV28|16|TRBJ2-2|NA|NA
TGTGCCAGCAGTTTATTTAGGGGCGCTTCAGGCGGGGAGCTGTTTTTT
CASSLFRGASGGELFF
>TRBV27|17|TRBJ2-1|TRBD2|NA
TGTGCCAGCAGTTTATCGGCTAGCGGGACAGAACACAATGAGCAGTTCTTC
CASSLSASGTEHNEQFF
>TRBV18|13|TRBJ1-2|NA|NA
TGTGCCAGCTCTCAGGACAGTAACTATGGCTACACCTTC
CASSQDSNYGYTF
>TRBV30|18|TRBJ1-3|NA|NA
TGTGCCTGGAGCGGGGGCCCTCGGGGTAGGATTCCCGGAAACACCATATATTTT
CAWSGGPRGRIPGNTIYF
>TRBV30|14|TRBJ2-5|TRBD2|NA
TGTGCCTGGAGTGTGGCTAGCGGGAGGACTATCCAGTACTTC
CAWSVASGRTIQYF